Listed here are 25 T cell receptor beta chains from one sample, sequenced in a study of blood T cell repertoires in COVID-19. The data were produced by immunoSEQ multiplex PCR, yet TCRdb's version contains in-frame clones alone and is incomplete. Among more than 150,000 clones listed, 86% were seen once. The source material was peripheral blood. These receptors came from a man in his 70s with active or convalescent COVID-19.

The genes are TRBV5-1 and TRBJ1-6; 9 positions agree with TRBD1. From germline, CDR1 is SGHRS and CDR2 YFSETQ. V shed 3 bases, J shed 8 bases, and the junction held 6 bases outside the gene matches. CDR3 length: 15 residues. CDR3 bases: TGCGCCAGCAGCTACGGGACAGGGTACGATTCACCCCTCCACTTT. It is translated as CASSYGTGYDSPLHF.

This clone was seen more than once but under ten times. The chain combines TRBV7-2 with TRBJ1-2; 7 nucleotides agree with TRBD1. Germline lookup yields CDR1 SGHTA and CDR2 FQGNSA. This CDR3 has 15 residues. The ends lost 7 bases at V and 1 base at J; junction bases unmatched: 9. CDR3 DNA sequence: TGTGCCAGCACCCCGGGACAGAACGATAACTATGGCTACACCTTC. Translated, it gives CASTPGQNDNYGYTF.

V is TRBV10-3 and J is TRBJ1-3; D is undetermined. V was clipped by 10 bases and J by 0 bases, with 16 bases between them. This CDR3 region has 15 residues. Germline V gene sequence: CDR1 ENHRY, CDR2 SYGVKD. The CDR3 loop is CATKTNLLSGNTIYF. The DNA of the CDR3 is TGTGCCACAAAGACTAATTTACTCTCTGGAAACACCATATATTTT.

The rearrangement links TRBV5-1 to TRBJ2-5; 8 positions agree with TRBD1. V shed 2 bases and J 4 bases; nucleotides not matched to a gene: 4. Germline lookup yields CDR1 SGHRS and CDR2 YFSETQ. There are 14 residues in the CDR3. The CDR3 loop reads CASSFTGGSETQYF. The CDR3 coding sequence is TGCGCCAGCAGCTTCACAGGGGGTTCAGAGACCCAGTACTTC.

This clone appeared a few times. The CDR3 protein is CASSPARVESPLHF. The CDR3 nucleotides are TGTGCCAGCTCACCCGCCAGGGTGGAGTCACCCCTCCACTTT. The chain joins TRBV18 to TRBJ1-6; tentative D call: TRBD1 (5 bases). Per the germline V gene, CDR1 is KGHSH and CDR2 is LQKENI. Trimming stripped 3 bases from V and 10 bases from J, with 13 bases between. The CDR3 totals 14 residues.

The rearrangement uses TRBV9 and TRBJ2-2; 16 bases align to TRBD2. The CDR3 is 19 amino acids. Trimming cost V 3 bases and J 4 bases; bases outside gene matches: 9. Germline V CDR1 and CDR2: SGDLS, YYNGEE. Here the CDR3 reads CASSAPGLAGGPGTGELFF. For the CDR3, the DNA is TGTGCCAGCAGCGCCCCGGGACTAGCGGGAGGGCCTGGCACCGGGGAGCTGTTTTTT. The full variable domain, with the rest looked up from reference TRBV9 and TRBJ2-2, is DSGVTQTPKHLITATGQRVTLRCSPRSGDLSVYWYQQSLDQGLQFLIQYYNGEERAKGNILERFSAQQFPDLHSELNLSSLELGDSALYFCASSAPGLAGGPGTGELFFGEGSRLTVL.

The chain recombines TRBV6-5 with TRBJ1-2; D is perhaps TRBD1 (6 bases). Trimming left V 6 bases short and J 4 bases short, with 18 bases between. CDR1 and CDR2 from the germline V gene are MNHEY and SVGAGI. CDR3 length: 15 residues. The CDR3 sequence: CASRDQGILGYGYTF. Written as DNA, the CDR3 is TGTGCCAGCAGAGATCAGGGGATTCTAGGCTATGGCTACACCTTC.

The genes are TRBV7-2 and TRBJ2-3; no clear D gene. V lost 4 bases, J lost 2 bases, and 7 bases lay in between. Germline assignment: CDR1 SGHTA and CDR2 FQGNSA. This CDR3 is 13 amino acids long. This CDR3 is CASSSEVTDTQYF. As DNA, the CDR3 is TGTGCCAGCAGCTCCGAGGTCACAGATACGCAGTATTTT.

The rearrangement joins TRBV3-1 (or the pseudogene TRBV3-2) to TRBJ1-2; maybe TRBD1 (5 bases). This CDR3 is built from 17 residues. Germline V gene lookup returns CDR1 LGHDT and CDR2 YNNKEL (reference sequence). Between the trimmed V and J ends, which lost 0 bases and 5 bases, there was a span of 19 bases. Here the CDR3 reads CASSQDQVRAFPYGYTF. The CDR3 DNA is TGTGCCAGCAGCCAAGATCAAGTCAGGGCTTTTCCTTATGGCTACACCTTC.

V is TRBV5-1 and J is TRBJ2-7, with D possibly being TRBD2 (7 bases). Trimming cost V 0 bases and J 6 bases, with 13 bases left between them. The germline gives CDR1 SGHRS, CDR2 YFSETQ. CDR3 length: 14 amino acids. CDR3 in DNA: TGCGCCAGCAGCTTGGATCCAGGGGAGGGCGAGCAGTACTTC. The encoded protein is CASSLDPGEGEQYF. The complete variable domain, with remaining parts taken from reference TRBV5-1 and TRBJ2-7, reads KAGVTQTPRYLIKTRGQQVTLSCSPISGHRSVSWYQQTPGQGLQFLFEYFSETQRNKGNFPGRFSGRQFSNSRSEMNVSTLELGDSALYLCASSLDPGEGEQYFGPGTRLTVT.

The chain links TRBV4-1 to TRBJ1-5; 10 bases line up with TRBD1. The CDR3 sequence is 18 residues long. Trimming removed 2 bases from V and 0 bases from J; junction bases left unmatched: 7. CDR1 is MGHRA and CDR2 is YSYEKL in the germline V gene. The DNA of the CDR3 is TGCGCCAGCAGCCAACAGGACAGGGGGGGACTTAGCAATCAGCCCCAGCATTTT. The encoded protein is CASSQQDRGGLSNQPQHF.

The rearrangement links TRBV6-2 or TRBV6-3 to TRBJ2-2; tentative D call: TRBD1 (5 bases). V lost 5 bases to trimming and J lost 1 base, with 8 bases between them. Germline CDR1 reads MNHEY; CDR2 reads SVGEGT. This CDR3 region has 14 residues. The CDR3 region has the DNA TGTGCCAGCAGTAGAGGACAGAACACCGGGGAGCTGTTTTTT. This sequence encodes CASSRGQNTGELFF.

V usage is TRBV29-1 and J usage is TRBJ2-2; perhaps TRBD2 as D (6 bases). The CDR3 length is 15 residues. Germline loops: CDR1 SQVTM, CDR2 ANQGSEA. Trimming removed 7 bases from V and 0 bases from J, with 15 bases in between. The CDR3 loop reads CSASGGATNTGELFF. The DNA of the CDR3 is TGCAGCGCCTCCGGCGGGGCCACGAACACCGGGGAGCTGTTTTTT.

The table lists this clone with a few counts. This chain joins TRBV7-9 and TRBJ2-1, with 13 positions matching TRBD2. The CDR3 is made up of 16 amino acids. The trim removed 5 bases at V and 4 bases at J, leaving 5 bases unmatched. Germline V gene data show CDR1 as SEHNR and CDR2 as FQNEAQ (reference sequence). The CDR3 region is CASSPTTSGGYNEQFF. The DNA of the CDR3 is TGTGCCAGCAGCCCTACGACTAGCGGGGGGTACAATGAGCAGTTCTTC.

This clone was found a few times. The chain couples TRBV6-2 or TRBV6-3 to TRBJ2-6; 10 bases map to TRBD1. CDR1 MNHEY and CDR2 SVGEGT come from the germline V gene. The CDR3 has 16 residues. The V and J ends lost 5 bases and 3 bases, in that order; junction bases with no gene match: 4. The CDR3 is CASSDRGRNGANVLTF. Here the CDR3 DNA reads TGTGCCAGCAGTGACAGGGGGCGTAATGGGGCCAACGTCCTGACTTTC.

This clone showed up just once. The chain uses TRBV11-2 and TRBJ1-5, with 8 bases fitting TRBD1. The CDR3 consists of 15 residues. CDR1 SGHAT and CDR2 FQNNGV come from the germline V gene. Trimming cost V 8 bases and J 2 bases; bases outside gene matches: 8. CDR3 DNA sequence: TGTGCCAGCGCCCAGGGGGCATTGGGCAATCAGCCCCAGCATTTT. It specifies CASAQGALGNQPQHF.

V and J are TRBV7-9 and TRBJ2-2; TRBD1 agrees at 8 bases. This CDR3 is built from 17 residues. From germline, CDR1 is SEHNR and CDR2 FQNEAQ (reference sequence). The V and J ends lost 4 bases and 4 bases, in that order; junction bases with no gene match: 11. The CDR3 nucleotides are TGTGCCAGCAGCTCTACTGATACAGGGGGTGGCACCGGGGAGCTGTTTTTT. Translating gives CASSSTDTGGGTGELFF.

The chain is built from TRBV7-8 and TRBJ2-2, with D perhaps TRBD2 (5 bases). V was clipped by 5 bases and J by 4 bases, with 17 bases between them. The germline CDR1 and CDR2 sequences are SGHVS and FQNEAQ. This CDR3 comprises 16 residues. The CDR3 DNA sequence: TGTGCCAGCAGCCTACAGCCTGGGAGAATCACCGGGGAGCTGTTTTTT. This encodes CASSLQPGRITGELFF. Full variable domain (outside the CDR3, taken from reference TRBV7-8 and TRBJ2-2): GAGVSQSPRYKVAKRGQDVALRCDPISGHVSLFWYQQALGQGPEFLTYFQNEAQLDKSGLPSDRFFAERPEGSVSTLKIQRTQQEDSAVYLCASSLQPGRITGELFFGEGSRLTVL.

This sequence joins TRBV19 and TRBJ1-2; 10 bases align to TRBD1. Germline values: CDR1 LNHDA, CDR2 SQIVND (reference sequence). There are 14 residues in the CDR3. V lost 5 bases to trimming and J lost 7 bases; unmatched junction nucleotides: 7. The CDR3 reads CASSYRDRGFGYTF. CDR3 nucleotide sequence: TGTGCCAGTAGTTACCGGGACAGGGGTTTTGGCTACACCTTC.

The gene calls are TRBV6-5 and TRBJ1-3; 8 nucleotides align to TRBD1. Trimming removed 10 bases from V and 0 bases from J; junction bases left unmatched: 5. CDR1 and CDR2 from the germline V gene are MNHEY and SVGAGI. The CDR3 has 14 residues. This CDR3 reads CATRDRFSGNTIYF. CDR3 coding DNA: TGTGCCACCAGGGACAGGTTCTCTGGAAACACCATATATTTT.

CDR3 coding DNA: TGTGCCAGCAGCCGGGACAGGGAAGAGGGTAATAATTCACCCCTCCACTTT. Protein product: CASSRDREEGNNSPLHF. This chain uses TRBV27 with TRBJ1-6, with 9 bases matching TRBD1. The V gene's germline CDR1 is MNHEY and CDR2 SMNVEV (reference sequence). After removal of 6 bases from V and 5 bases from J, the junction contained 11 bases not matched to a gene. The CDR3 covers 17 residues.

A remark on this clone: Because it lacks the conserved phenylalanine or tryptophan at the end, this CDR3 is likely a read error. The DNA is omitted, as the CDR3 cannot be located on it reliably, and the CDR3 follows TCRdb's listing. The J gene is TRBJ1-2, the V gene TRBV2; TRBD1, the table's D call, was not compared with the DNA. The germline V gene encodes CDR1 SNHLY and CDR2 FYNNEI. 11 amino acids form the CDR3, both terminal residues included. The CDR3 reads CASRAGTAWLV.

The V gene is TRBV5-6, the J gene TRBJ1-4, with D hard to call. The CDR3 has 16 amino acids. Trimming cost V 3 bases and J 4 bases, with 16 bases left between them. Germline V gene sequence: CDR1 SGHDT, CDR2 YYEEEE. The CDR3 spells CASSWTYGVGNEKLFF. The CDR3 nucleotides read TGTGCCAGCAGCTGGACTTACGGTGTCGGTAATGAAAAACTGTTTTTT.

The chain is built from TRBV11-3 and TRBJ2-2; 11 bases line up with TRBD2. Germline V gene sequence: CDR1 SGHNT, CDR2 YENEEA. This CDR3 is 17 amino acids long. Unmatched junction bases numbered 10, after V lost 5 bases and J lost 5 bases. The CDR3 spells CASSPPTSGSLTGELFF. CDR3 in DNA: TGTGCCAGCAGCCCCCCCACTAGCGGGAGTTTAACCGGGGAGCTGTTTTTT.

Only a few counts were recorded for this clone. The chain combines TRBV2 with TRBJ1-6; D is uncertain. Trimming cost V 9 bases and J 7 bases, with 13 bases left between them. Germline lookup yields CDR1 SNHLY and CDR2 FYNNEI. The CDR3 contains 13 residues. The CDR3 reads CASTRTENSPLHF. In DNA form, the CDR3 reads TGTGCCAGTACTCGGACTGAAAATTCACCCCTCCACTTT.